This TCR beta chain was recorded in a study of T cells expressing NK-cell markers. CDR1 is DFQATT, CDR2 SNEGSKA, per germline (reference sequence). This CDR3 is 17 amino acids long. Following a re-call of the 5' RACE reads, TCRdb has one entry per CDR3 protein and lacks DNA. In total, the table holds hundreds of thousands of distinct CDR3 sequences. The TCR sequence derives from a woman aged 18 to 75 in good health. The chain employs TRBV20-1 and TRBJ2-1; TCRdb indicates TRBD2, and absent DNA this call remains unverified. Sequenced sample: blood T cells: a sorted CD56 or NKG2C T cell subset, CD4+ or CD8+ T cells, or bulk PBMC T cells (not recorded which). The CDR3 is CSARVGTSGPSYNEQFF.